At least ten counts were recorded for the clone carrying this TCR beta chain. This record belongs to a study of metastatic and nonmetastatic thyroid tumors. Ahead of thyroid surgery, no patient had received treatment of any kind. Germline CDR1 SGHRS, CDR2 YFSETQ. The CDR3 runs to 13 residues. The V and J ends lost 1 base and 2 bases respectively, with 5 bases between them. As processed by the authors: A classifier of distant metastasis in papillary thyroid cancer was built from CDR3 differences (across clinicopathological groups). TCRdb called clones again from the PCR reads with MiXCR. The authors' filters were not applied to this entry. The profile covers some 69,000 clones, with over 12% appearing a single time and approximately 7% taken by the ten largest.

This chain connects TRBV5-1 to TRBJ2-3, with no clear D. The sequenced material came from blood. The source is a male donor with papillary thyroid cancer or a benign thyroid nodule (not recorded which). Some clones in this sample may be carry-over from other donors' samples. CDR3 residues: CASSLMSTDTQYF. The CDR3 bases are TGCGCCAGCAGCTTGATGTCCACAGATACGCAGTATTTT. Based on the CDR3 plus reference TRBV5-1 and TRBJ2-3, the full variable domain is KAGVTQTPRYLIKTRGQQVTLSCSPISGHRSVSWYQQTPGQGLQFLFEYFSETQRNKGNFPGRFSGRQFSNSRSEMNVSTLELGDSALYLCASSLMSTDTQYFGPGTRLTVL.